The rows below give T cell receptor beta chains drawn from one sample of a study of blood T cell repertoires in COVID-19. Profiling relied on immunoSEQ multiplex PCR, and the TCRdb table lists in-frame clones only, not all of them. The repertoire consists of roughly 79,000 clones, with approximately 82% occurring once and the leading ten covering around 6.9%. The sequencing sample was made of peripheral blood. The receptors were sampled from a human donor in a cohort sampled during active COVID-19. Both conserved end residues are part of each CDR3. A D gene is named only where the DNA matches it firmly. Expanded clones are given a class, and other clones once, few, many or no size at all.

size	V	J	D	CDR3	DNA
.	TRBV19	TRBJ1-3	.	CASSILSGGNTIYF	TGTGCCAGTAGTATCCTGAGCGGGGGAAACACCATATATTTT
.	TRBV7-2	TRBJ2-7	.	CASSLSNGYEQYF	TGTGCCAGCAGCTTGAGCAATGGCTACGAGCAGTACTTC
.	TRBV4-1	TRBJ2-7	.	CASSLAGVRDEQYF	TGCGCCAGCAGCCTCGCAGGGGTAAGGGACGAGCAGTACTTC
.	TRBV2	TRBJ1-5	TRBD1	CASRDSHQPQHF	TGTGCCAGCCGGGACAGTCATCAGCCCCAGCATTTT
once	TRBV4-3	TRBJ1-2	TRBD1	CASSQVRGRAMRYTF	TGCGCCAGCAGCCAAGTGAGGGGGCGAGCTATGCGCTACACCTTC
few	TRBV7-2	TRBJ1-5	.	CASSLRGFNQPQHF	TGTGCCAGCAGCTTGAGAGGGTTTAATCAGCCCCAGCATTTT
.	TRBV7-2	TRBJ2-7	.	CASSLSREPYEQYF	TGTGCCAGCAGCTTATCCAGGGAACCCTACGAGCAGTACTTC
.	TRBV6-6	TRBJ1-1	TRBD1	CASSHSGQGAYTEAFF	TGTGCCAGCAGTCATTCGGGACAGGGGGCATATACTGAAGCTTTCTTT
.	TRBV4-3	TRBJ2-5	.	CASSQDRPVSKTQYF	TGCGCCAGCAGCCAAGATCGTCCGGTTTCCAAGACCCAGTACTTC
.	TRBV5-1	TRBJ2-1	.	CASSLQGNTAYNEQFF	TGCGCCAGCAGCTTGCAGGGCAATACCGCCTACAATGAGCAGTTCTTC
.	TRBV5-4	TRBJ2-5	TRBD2	CASSFGLAGGQETQYF	TGTGCCAGCAGCTTTGGACTAGCGGGGGGTCAAGAGACCCAGTACTTC
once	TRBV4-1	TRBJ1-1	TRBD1	CASSQFEQGAPSTAFF	TGCGCCAGCAGCCAATTCGAACAGGGGGCGCCCAGTACGGCTTTCTTT
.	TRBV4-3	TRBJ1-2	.	CASSQGAGIGYTF	TGCGCCAGCAGCCAAGGCGCGGGGATCGGCTACACCTTC
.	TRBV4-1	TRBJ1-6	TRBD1	CASSQGTGNSPLHF	TGCGCCAGCAGCCAAGGGACAGGGAATTCACCCCTCCACTTT
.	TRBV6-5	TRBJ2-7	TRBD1	CASSIGTGSYEQYF	TGTGCCAGCAGTATAGGGACAGGTTCCTACGAGCAGTACTTC
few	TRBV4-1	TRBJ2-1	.	CASSQGRTNYNEQFF	TGCGCCAGCAGCCAAGGACGGACAAACTACAATGAGCAGTTCTTC
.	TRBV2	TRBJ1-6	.	CASREGGGYNSPLHF	TGTGCCAGCAGGGAGGGCGGTGGATATAATTCACCCCTCCACTTT
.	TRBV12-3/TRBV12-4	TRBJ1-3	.	CASSPVDTIYF	TGTGCCAGCAGCCCCGTAGACACCATATATTTT
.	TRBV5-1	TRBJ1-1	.	CASRLNMNTEAFF	TGCGCCAGCAGACTTAATATGAACACTGAAGCTTTCTTT
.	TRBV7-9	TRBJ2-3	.	CASSPRGLGDTQYF	TGTGCCAGCAGCCCAAGGGGCCTGGGAGATACGCAGTATTTT
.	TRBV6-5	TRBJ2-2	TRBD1	CASSADRANTGELFF	TGTGCCAGCAGCGCGGACAGGGCGAACACCGGGGAGCTGTTTTTT
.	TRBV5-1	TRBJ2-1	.	CASSSGLNNEQFF	TGCGCCAGCAGCTCGGGACTGAACAATGAGCAGTTCTTC
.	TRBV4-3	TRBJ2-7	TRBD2	CASSQDWGSGAAYEQYF	TGCGCCAGCAGCCAAGATTGGGGAAGCGGGGCAGCCTACGAGCAGTACTTC
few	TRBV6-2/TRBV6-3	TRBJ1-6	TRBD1	CASSTTDRGLNSPLHF	TGTGCCAGCAGTACGACCGACAGGGGGTTGAATTCACCCCTCCACTTT
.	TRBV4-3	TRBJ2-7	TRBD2	CASSPRLAGGPIEQYF	TGCGCCAGCAGCCCAAGACTAGCGGGGGGGCCTATCGAGCAGTACTTC
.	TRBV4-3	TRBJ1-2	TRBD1	CASSQETGDYGYTF	TGCGCCAGCAGCCAAGAAACAGGGGACTATGGCTACACCTTC
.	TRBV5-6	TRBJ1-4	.	CASTPSRGNEKLFF	TGTGCCAGCACCCCCTCGCGGGGGAATGAAAAACTGTTTTTT
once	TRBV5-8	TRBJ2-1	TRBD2	CASSFAGGHYNEQFF	TGTGCCAGCAGCTTTGCGGGGGGCCACTACAATGAGCAGTTCTTC
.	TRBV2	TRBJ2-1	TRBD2	CASTDGTSGNNEQFF	TGTGCCAGCACCGACGGGACTAGCGGCAACAATGAGCAGTTCTTC
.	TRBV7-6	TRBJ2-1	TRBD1	CASSLGGTGNEQFF	TGTGCCAGCAGCTTAGGAGGGACAGGGAATGAGCAGTTCTTC
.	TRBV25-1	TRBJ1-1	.	CASSEARGAFF	TGTGCCAGCAGTGAAGCCCGGGGAGCTTTCTTT
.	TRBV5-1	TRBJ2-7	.	CASSLALSGEQYF	TGCGCCAGCAGCTTGGCTCTCTCGGGTGAGCAGTACTTC
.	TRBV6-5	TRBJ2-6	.	CASSLQYSSGANVLTF	TGTGCCAGCAGTTTGCAGTACAGCTCTGGGGCCAACGTCCTGACTTTC
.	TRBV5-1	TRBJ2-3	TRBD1	CASSLLTGQGALVYF	TGCGCCAGCAGCTTGCTAACGGGACAGGGGGCTCTTGTGTATTTT
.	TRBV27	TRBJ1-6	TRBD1	CASSQGAYNSPLHF	TGTGCCAGCAGTCAGGGGGCCTATAATTCACCCCTCCACTTT
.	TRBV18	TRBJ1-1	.	CASSSGPTGGTEAFF	TGTGCCAGCTCTTCGGGCCCCACGGGGGGCACTGAAGCTTTCTTT
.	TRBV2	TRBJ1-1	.	CASRGDGLNTEAFF	TGTGCCAGCAGGGGAGACGGCCTGAACACTGAAGCTTTCTTT
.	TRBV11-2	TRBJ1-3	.	CASKSGGRDTIYF	TGTGCCAGCAAATCCGGGGGGCGCGACACCATATATTTT
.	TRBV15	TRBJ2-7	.	CATSRVPGSYEQYF	TGTGCCACCAGCAGAGTTCCGGGGTCCTACGAGCAGTACTTC
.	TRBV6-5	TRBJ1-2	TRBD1	CASRPIQGASSGYTF	TGTGCCAGCAGGCCTATACAGGGGGCTAGCTCTGGCTACACCTTC
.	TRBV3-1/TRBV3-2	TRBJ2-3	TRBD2	CASSQDRAGAADTQYF	TGTGCCAGCAGCCAAGATCGAGCGGGGGCCGCCGATACGCAGTATTTT
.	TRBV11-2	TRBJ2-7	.	CASSRMVNPAERPPYEQYF	TGTGCCAGCAGCCGTATGGTGAACCCCGCCGAGCGTCCTCCCTACGAGCAGTACTTC
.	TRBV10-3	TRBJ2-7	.	CAISGTKGRNYEQYF	TGTGCCATCAGTGGGACCAAGGGGAGGAATTACGAGCAGTACTTC
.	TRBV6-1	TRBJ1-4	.	CASSDASSGFEKLFF	TGTGCCAGCAGTGATGCGTCGTCAGGATTTGAAAAACTGTTTTTT
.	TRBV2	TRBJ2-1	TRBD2	CASSESLAGVTSSYNEQFF	TGTGCCAGCAGTGAAAGTCTAGCGGGGGTAACGAGCTCCTACAATGAGCAGTTCTTC
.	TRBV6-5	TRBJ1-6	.	CASSPIGSGSPLHF	TGTGCCAGCAGCCCGATCGGGTCAGGGTCACCCCTCCACTTT
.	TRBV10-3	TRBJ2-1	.	CAISVPGPSYNEQFF	TGTGCCATCAGTGTCCCAGGCCCCTCCTACAATGAGCAGTTCTTC
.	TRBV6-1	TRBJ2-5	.	CASSEARETQYF	TGTGCCAGCAGTGAAGCTCGGGAGACCCAGTACTTC